This paragraph covers one T cell receptor beta chain sequence. This sample's TCRbeta library carried unique molecular identifier barcodes. Each CDR3 protein gets one entry after TCRdb re-called the PCR reads with MiXCR. There are 350,000 to 450,000 distinct CDR3 sequences in the sample; about a fifth occur only once, and 3.8% lies in the top ten. These data come from a study of T-cell reconstitution after alpha-beta-depleted transplantation in children. The CDR3 has 14 amino acids. The rearrangement uses TRBV21-1 and TRBJ2-7; TRBD2 is taken as the D call from the table, unchecked against the DNA. TRBV21-1 is listed as a pseudogene. The material was PBMCs from the stem cell graft donor, obtained from the stem cell graft. The clonotype originates from a human donor who donated a stem cell graft to a child with acute myeloid leukemia. In DNA, the CDR3 is TGTGCCAGCAGAAGGATTGCTATCGGGGGCGAGCAGTACTTC. It specifies CASRRIAIGGEQYF.